The 4 T cell receptor beta chains presented below share a single source sample, sequenced in a study of naive and memory T cell subsets. Both TRBC1 and TRBC2 were covered by a beta constant-region primer of two equimolar oligonucleotides. The ligated cDNA underwent four PCR rounds using SP2 and nested alpha and beta constant-region primers. TCRdb used MiXCR to reprocess the UMI-ligation and nested PCR reads, holding one entry per CDR3 protein. The sample shows around 130,000 distinct CDR3 sequences, roughly 36% of them seen only once. Sequenced sample: central memory CD4+ T cells from blood. These receptors came from a human donor in good health.

This clonotype turned up a few times. The chain has TRBV6-2 or TRBV6-3 and TRBJ2-1, with D possibly being TRBD1 (6 bases). The CDR3 length is 14 residues. Trimming shortened V by 5 bases and J by 5 bases, and 13 bases separated the two germline ends. The germline CDR1 and CDR2 sequences are MNHEY and SVGEGT. This CDR3 is CASSGGRLHNEQFF. The CDR3 coding sequence is TGTGCCAGCAGTGGGGGCAGACTACACAATGAGCAGTTCTTC.

V usage is TRBV19 and J usage is TRBJ1-2, with TRBD1 as a possible D gene (5 bases). CDR3 size: 15 residues. Trimming took off 5 bases at V and 3 bases at J, with 16 bases between the two ends. CDR1 LNHDA and CDR2 SQIVND come from the germline V gene (reference sequence). CDR3 in amino acids: CASSSHSDRHYGYTF. CDR3 coding DNA: TGTGCCAGTAGTTCGCACTCAGACAGACACTATGGCTACACCTTC.

This clonotype appeared once. This chain links TRBV6-2 or TRBV6-3 with TRBJ2-7; possibly TRBD1 for D (5 bases). This CDR3 is 12 amino acids long. Germline V gives CDR1 MNHEY, CDR2 SVGEGT. The germline V and J ends were trimmed by 3 bases and 5 bases, with 8 bases remaining between them. CDR3 residues: CASSYAGNEQYF. The CDR3 DNA follows: TGTGCCAGCAGTTATGCAGGGAACGAGCAGTACTTC.

The genes are TRBV2 and TRBJ1-2; no clear D gene. The CDR3 is made up of 13 amino acids. Trimming removed 6 bases at V and 5 bases at J, with 13 bases between. From germline, CDR1 is SNHLY and CDR2 FYNNEI. In nucleotides, the CDR3 is TGTGCCAGCAGGAGGGAGTCGGTATATGGCTACACCTTC. This sequence encodes CASRRESVYGYTF.